The clone carrying this T cell receptor beta chain was counted only a few times. The entry originates in a study of control samples from healthy donors and cancer patients. Libraries were prepared by immunoSEQ multiplex PCR; TCRdb keeps only in-frame clonotypes and omits some of them. The sample has over 150,000 clones, around 94% seen once; the top ten hold roughly 15%. The length of the CDR3 is 14 residues. Germline CDR1 and CDR2: KGHDR and SFDVKD. Trimming shortened V by 4 bases and J by 6 bases, and 12 bases separated the two germline ends. The sequencing sample was made of PBMCs. This clonotype was sampled from a man in his sixties with colorectal cancer. The V and J genes are TRBV24-1 and TRBJ2-1; a possible D gene is TRBD2 (6 bases). The CDR3 reads CATSEVSGVNEQFF. In DNA form, the CDR3 reads TGTGCCACCAGTGAGGTGTCGGGGGTCAATGAGCAGTTCTTC.